The 26 T cell receptor beta chains below all came from one sample that was sequenced in a study of cytomegalovirus exposure and HLA in healthy donors. PCR used 60 Vbeta primers and 13 Jbeta primers. Sequencing used immunoSEQ multiplex PCR; TCRdb keeps in-frame clones, though not all of them. The sample lists 90,000 to 140,000 clones; roughly 80% were seen once. Sequenced input: PBMCs. These receptors all stem from a woman between 40 and 50 years old in good health and CMV-seropositive.

The chain joins TRBV28 to TRBJ1-2; D remains unclear. Trimming removed 4 bases at V and 6 bases at J, with 15 bases between. Germline V lookup: CDR1 MDHEN, CDR2 SYDVKM. CDR3 size: 14 residues. The CDR3 loop is CASSSPAVPHGYTF. As DNA, the CDR3 is TGTGCCAGCAGTTCTCCGGCGGTACCCCATGGCTACACCTTC.

As DNA, the CDR3 is TGTGCCAGCAGCTTAGAGGGGCTGGGGACCCAGTACTTC. Translating gives CASSLEGLGTQYF. The chain employs TRBV11-2 and TRBJ2-5; D is possibly TRBD1 (5 bases). This CDR3 has 13 amino acids. Germline V CDR1 and CDR2: SGHAT, FQNNGV. Trimming stripped 0 bases from V and 7 bases from J, with 9 bases between.

This clone was seen just once. The chain carries TRBV9 and TRBJ2-3; 7 bases match TRBD2. This CDR3 is 15 amino acids long. Trimming removed 0 bases from V and 2 bases from J; junction bases left unmatched: 3. Germline V gene sequence: CDR1 SGDLS, CDR2 YYNGEE. CDR3 sequence (DNA): TGTGCCAGCAGCGTAGTGGCGGGGGTCACAGATACGCAGTATTTT. It yields the protein CASSVVAGVTDTQYF.

CDR3 loop: CASSLQGARTEAFF. The CDR3 DNA follows: TGCGCCAGCAGCTTACAGGGGGCGCGCACTGAAGCTTTCTTT. The chain employs TRBV5-1 and TRBJ1-1, with 9 bases fitting TRBD1. Germline V gives CDR1 SGHRS, CDR2 YFSETQ. V lost 2 bases to trimming and J lost 4 bases; unmatched junction nucleotides: 3. The CDR3 runs 14 residues.

This clone was seen a single time. This chain links TRBV5-1 with TRBJ1-3; D remains ambiguous. The CDR3 length is 13 residues. Germline CDR1 reads SGHRS; CDR2 reads YFSETQ. Trimming took 5 bases from V and 3 from J, leaving 9 bases between them. The CDR3 here is CASSLWLGNTIYF. Here the CDR3 DNA reads TGCGCCAGCAGTTTATGGCTTGGAAACACCATATATTTT.

The chain combines TRBV28 with TRBJ2-7; 10 bases fit TRBD1. The junction had 9 bases not matched to a gene; V was cut back by 6 bases and J by 4 bases. CDR3 length: 15 residues. Germline loops: CDR1 MDHEN, CDR2 SYDVKM. CDR3 bases: TGTGCCAGCAGCAAAAAACCGGGACAGGGGTACGAGCAGTACTTC. Its translation is CASSKKPGQGYEQYF.

The V and J genes are TRBV5-1 and TRBJ2-5; TRBD2 matches 7 bases. The CDR3 totals 17 residues. Germline loops: CDR1 SGHRS, CDR2 YFSETQ. V lost 3 bases and J lost 2; bases outside the gene matches: 13. This CDR3 is CASSSGVLARRQETQYF. CDR3 bases: TGCGCCAGCAGCTCTGGTGTACTAGCGCGTAGGCAAGAGACCCAGTACTTC.

This chain uses TRBV1 with TRBJ1-3. TRBV1 is a known pseudogene. This CDR3 region has 17 residues. In DNA form, the CDR3 reads TGCACCAGCAGCCAAGTGGAGGCTAATGTCTCTGGAAACACCATATATTTT. This codes for CTSSQVEANVSGNTIYF.

This clone was seen only once. The rearrangement links TRBV6-5 to TRBJ2-1; a weak D match, TRBD2 (5 bases). The V end lost 6 bases, the J end lost 7 bases, and 13 bases lay between the germline ends. This CDR3 contains 13 residues. The germline V gene has CDR1 MNHEY and CDR2 SVGAGI. This chain's CDR3 is CASSPGVWNEQFF. CDR3 sequence (DNA): TGTGCCAGCAGCCCCGGGGTTTGGAATGAGCAGTTCTTC.

CDR3 coding DNA: TGTGCCAGCAGCTCCCTACAGGGGGCAAAAGATACGCAGTATTTT. Translation: CASSSLQGAKDTQYF. The rearrangement uses TRBV11-2 and TRBJ2-3; 9 bases line up with TRBD1. J was trimmed by 5 bases and V by 4 bases; bases with no gene match: 7. This CDR3 is 15 amino acids long. Germline values: CDR1 SGHAT, CDR2 FQNNGV.

The CDR3 DNA is TGTGCCAGCAGCTCCTCTAGCGGGGGGGGTTTTGAGCAGTTCTTC. As protein: CASSSSSGGGFEQFF. The chain has TRBV5-4 and TRBJ2-1; TRBD2 matches 12 bases. With 3 bases clipped from V and 9 bases from J, the junction kept 7 bases outside the gene matches. The CDR3 runs to 15 residues. Germline CDR1 reads SGHNT; CDR2 reads YYREEE (reference sequence). The full variable domain, its missing parts supplied by reference TRBV5-4 and TRBJ2-1, is ETGVTQSPTHLIKTRGQQVTLRCSSQSGHNTVSWYQQALGQGPQFIFQYYREEENGRGNFPPRFSGLQFPNYSSELNVNALELDDSALYLCASSSSSGGGFEQFFGPGTRLTVL.

This chain links TRBV6-1 with TRBJ2-1; weak D call: TRBD1 (6 bases). Trimming cost V 3 bases and J 0 bases, with 18 bases left between them. The CDR3 covers 18 residues. The V gene's germline CDR1 is MNHNS and CDR2 SASEGT. The CDR3 nucleotides read TGTGCCAGCAGTGATGGAGACAGGACTTCTCTCTCCTACAATGAGCAGTTCTTC. As protein: CASSDGDRTSLSYNEQFF.

The V call is TRBV5-3, the J call TRBJ2-7; 8 nucleotides align to TRBD1. TRBV5-3 belongs to the ORF category, with a function that is uncertain. The CDR3 sequence is 15 residues long. Unmatched junction bases numbered 9, after V lost 4 bases and J lost 3 bases. The CDR3 loop reads CARSLDGTGHYEQYF. CDR3 bases: TGTGCCAGAAGCCTAGACGGGACAGGACACTACGAGCAGTACTTC.

The chain combines TRBV13 with TRBJ1-2; 8 bases match TRBD1. Germline lookup yields CDR1 PRHDT and CDR2 FYEKMQ (reference sequence). CDR3 size: 14 residues. V lost 4 bases and J lost 6; bases outside the gene matches: 7. Here the CDR3 DNA reads TGTGCCAGCAGCTACACAGGGGGGCGAGATGGCTACACCTTC. Residues: CASSYTGGRDGYTF.

The chain uses TRBV11-3 and TRBJ2-3, with 7 bases that match TRBD2. This CDR3 contains 16 residues. V was pared by 5 bases and J by 7 bases, with 15 bases of the junction left unmatched. Germline CDR1 SGHNT, CDR2 YENEEA. The CDR3 spells CASSIGTTGSRNTQYF. CDR3 DNA: TGTGCCAGCAGCATAGGGACTACCGGATCGAGAAATACGCAGTATTTT.

The J gene is TRBJ1-1, the V gene TRBV25-1; TRBD1 matches 8 bases. The V segment lost 4 bases and the J segment 1 base; nucleotides outside the gene matches: 2. Germline CDR1 is MGHDK and CDR2 is SYGVNS. CDR3 size: 14 residues. CDR3 in DNA: TGTGCCAGCAGTGTTGGGACAGGGAACACTGAAGCTTTCTTT. Amino acids: CASSVGTGNTEAFF.

This chain links TRBV27 with TRBJ1-3; a possible D gene is TRBD1 (6 bases). The CDR3 loop spans 16 amino acids. The germline V gene encodes CDR1 MNHEY and CDR2 SMNVEV (reference sequence). Trimming left V 2 bases short and J 7 bases short, with 18 bases between. Here the CDR3 reads CASSLKAGDSRNTIYF. The CDR3 region has the DNA TGTGCCAGCAGTTTAAAGGCAGGGGATTCGAGGAACACCATATATTTT.

V gene TRBV7-9 combines with J gene TRBJ1-3, with 7 bases lining up with TRBD1. The CDR3 sequence is 17 residues long. Trimming cost V 2 bases and J 0 bases; bases outside gene matches: 7. The germline V gene encodes CDR1 SEHNR and CDR2 FQNEAQ (reference sequence). The CDR3 is CASSLLRGPSSGNTIYF. CDR3 DNA: TGTGCCAGCAGCTTATTGAGGGGGCCAAGCTCTGGAAACACCATATATTTT.

The rearrangement links TRBV4-1 to TRBJ1-3; TRBD1 might be the D (5 bases). The V and J ends lost 1 base and 0 bases respectively, with 13 bases between them. Germline CDR1 and CDR2: MGHRA and YSYEKL. This CDR3 has 17 amino acids. The DNA for the CDR3 is TGCGCCAGCAGCCAAGTCTATCGGGGGGGCTCTGGAAACACCATATATTTT. It encodes CASSQVYRGGSGNTIYF.

Note on this clone: This same CDR3 is encoded by further DNA sequences in the sample. The rearrangement joins TRBV27 to TRBJ2-3, with D unclear. Between the trimmed V and J ends, which lost 4 bases and 5 bases, there was a span of 19 bases. The CDR3 contains 16 residues. Germline CDR1 is MNHEY and CDR2 is SMNVEV (reference sequence). This chain's CDR3 is CASSSAARLLEDTQYF. The CDR3, as DNA: TGTGCCAGCAGTTCCGCAGCGCGTCTCTTGGAAGATACGCAGTATTTT.

This clone was counted only a few times. This rearrangement joins TRBV27 to TRBJ1-6, with D unresolved. CDR1 is MNHEY, CDR2 SMNVEV, per germline (reference sequence). The CDR3 loop spans 13 amino acids. The V end lost 5 bases, the J end lost 8 bases, and 10 bases lay between the germline ends. The CDR3 sequence is CASSRYPDSPLHF. CDR3 nucleotides: TGTGCCAGCAGTCGGTACCCTGATTCACCCCTCCACTTT.

This chain links TRBV11-1 with TRBJ2-1; 9 positions agree with TRBD1. This CDR3 spans 14 amino acids. Unmatched junction bases numbered 3, after V lost 5 bases and J lost 4 bases. The germline CDR1 and CDR2 sequences are SGHAT and FQDESV (reference sequence). The CDR3 reads CASSRDREYNEQFF. The DNA of the CDR3 is TGTGCCAGCAGCCGGGACAGGGAATACAATGAGCAGTTCTTC.

The chain employs TRBV18 and TRBJ2-7; D may be TRBD1 (5 bases). CDR1 KGHSH and CDR2 LQKENI come from the germline V gene. Trimming stripped 4 bases from V and 5 bases from J, with 18 bases between. The CDR3 has 15 residues. The CDR3 nucleotides are TGTGCCAGCTCACGGATAGCTATTCTCAGGGACGAGCAGTACTTC. It translates to CASSRIAILRDEQYF.

The rearrangement uses TRBV11-2 and TRBJ1-1, with 7 bases lining up with TRBD1. V lost 5 bases to trimming and J lost 0 bases; unmatched junction nucleotides: 6. The CDR3 loop spans 15 amino acids. Per the germline V gene, CDR1 is SGHAT and CDR2 is FQNNGV. This CDR3 reads CASSRPGTVNTEAFF. In DNA, the CDR3 is TGTGCCAGCAGCCGACCTGGGACAGTGAACACTGAAGCTTTCTTT.

This clone was seen a single time. The genes are TRBV4-2 and TRBJ2-3; a possible D gene is TRBD2 (6 bases). Per germline, CDR1 LGHNA and CDR2 YNFKEQ. Trimming took off 5 bases at V and 6 bases at J, with 15 bases between the two ends. This CDR3 has 14 residues. This CDR3 reads CASSSRGPPDTQYF. The CDR3 DNA reads as TGTGCCAGCAGCTCGCGGGGCCCCCCGGATACGCAGTATTTT.

The V call is TRBV28, the J call TRBJ1-4; tentatively, D is TRBD1 (6 bases). Germline CDR1 MDHEN, CDR2 SYDVKM. The V and J ends lost 3 bases and 8 bases respectively, with 13 bases between them. The CDR3 extends over 14 amino acids. CDR3 sequence (DNA): TGTGCCAGCAGTTTTCGGACAGAGGGCGAAAAACTGTTTTTT. It is translated as CASSFRTEGEKLFF.